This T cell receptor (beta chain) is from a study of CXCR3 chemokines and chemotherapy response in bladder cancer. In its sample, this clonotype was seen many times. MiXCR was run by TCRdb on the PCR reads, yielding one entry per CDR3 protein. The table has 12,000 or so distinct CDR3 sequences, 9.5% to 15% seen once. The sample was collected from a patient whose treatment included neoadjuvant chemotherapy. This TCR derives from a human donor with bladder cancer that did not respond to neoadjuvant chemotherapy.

The CDR3 DNA sequence: TGTGCCAGCAGTTTATTGGCCTCTTATGGCTACACCTTC. This encodes CASSLLASYGYTF. The chain employs TRBV12-3 or TRBV12-4 and TRBJ1-2, with D uncertain. The CDR3 spans 13 residues. The V and J ends lost 2 bases and 5 bases respectively, with 9 bases between them.